These 8 T cell receptor beta chains came from one sample sequenced in a study of blood T cell repertoires in COVID-19. Using immunoSEQ multiplex PCR, the repertoire was profiled, and TCRdb retains in-frame clones only, with some absent. The sample has tens of thousands of clones, just over 90% seen once. The source material was peripheral blood. The receptors here all came from a man in his forties with acute or convalescent COVID-19.

The rearrangement joins TRBV7-9 to TRBJ1-6; no clear D gene. The CDR3 runs 13 residues. Per the germline V gene, CDR1 is SEHNR and CDR2 is FQNEAQ (reference sequence). V was shortened by 1 base and J by 9 bases, with 7 bases between the two germline ends. CDR3 amino acids: CASSLDPVSPLHF. CDR3 bases: TGTGCCAGCAGCTTAGACCCGGTTTCACCCCTCCACTTT.

The V gene is TRBV29-1, the J gene TRBJ2-2; D is perhaps TRBD2 (6 bases). Germline CDR1 and CDR2: SQVTM and ANQGSEA. The CDR3 covers 15 residues. V shed 2 bases and J shed 3 bases, with 13 bases lying between them. The CDR3 sequence is CSVERTGVYTGELFF. The CDR3 DNA is TGCAGCGTTGAAAGGACGGGGGTGTACACCGGGGAGCTGTTTTTT.

The chain joins TRBV19 to TRBJ1-2, with D possibly TRBD1 on 5 matching bases. The V end was cut by 6 bases, the J end by 1 base, with 24 bases between. CDR3 size: 18 residues. Per germline, CDR1 LNHDA and CDR2 SQIVND (reference sequence). CDR3 in DNA: TGTGCCAGTAGACTCATGGCCCCGCGACAGAACAGTAACTATGGCTACACCTTC. It specifies CASRLMAPRQNSNYGYTF.

J is TRBJ2-5 and V is TRBV30; a possible D gene is TRBD2 (5 bases). Trimming shortened V by 8 bases and J by 2 bases, and 12 bases separated the two germline ends. Per germline, CDR1 GTSNPN and CDR2 SVGIG (reference sequence). The CDR3 loop spans 12 amino acids. The CDR3 DNA follows: TGTGCCGGTACTAGAAATCAAGAGACCCAGTACTTC. Protein: CAGTRNQETQYF.

This clone was seen a single time. The CDR3 sequence is CASSLESGPGADTQYF. In DNA, the CDR3 is TGTGCCAGCAGCTTAGAGAGCGGGCCCGGGGCAGATACGCAGTATTTT. This sequence joins TRBV11-2 and TRBJ2-3, with D possibly matching TRBD2 (6 bases). Trimming left V 0 bases short and J 4 bases short, with 14 bases between. The CDR3 loop spans 16 amino acids. Germline assignment: CDR1 SGHAT and CDR2 FQNNGV. Full variable domain (rest looked up from reference TRBV11-2 and TRBJ2-3): EAGVAQSPRYKIIEKRQSVAFWCNPISGHATLYWYQQILGQGPKLLIQFQNNGVVDDSQLPKDRFSAERLKGVDSTLKIQPAKLEDSAVYLCASSLESGPGADTQYFGPGTRLTVL.

The sample holds one count of this clone. J is TRBJ1-3 and V is TRBV6-5; no definite D call. Trimming shortened V by 6 bases and J by 7 bases, and 10 bases separated the two germline ends. The CDR3 length is 12 residues. From germline, CDR1 is MNHEY and CDR2 SVGAGI. The CDR3 reads CASRIGDNTIYF. The CDR3, as DNA: TGTGCCAGCAGGATCGGGGATAACACCATATATTTT.

V gene TRBV7-7 combines with J gene TRBJ2-7; TRBD1 matches 12 bases. CDR1 is SSHAT, CDR2 FNYEAQ, per germline (reference sequence). The CDR3 length is 15 residues. Germline trimming cut 1 base from V and 6 bases from J; bases unmatched to any gene: 4. CDR3 DNA sequence: TGTGCCAGCAGCTTAGGTCCGGGACAGGGGGCCGAGCAGTACTTC. The encoded protein is CASSLGPGQGAEQYF.

The gene calls are TRBV5-4 and TRBJ2-2; D uncertain. V lost 4 bases, J lost 0 bases, and 7 bases lay in between. The V gene's germline CDR1 is SGHNT and CDR2 YYREEE (reference sequence). CDR3 length: 14 amino acids. The chain's CDR3 is CASSMTPNTGELFF. CDR3 coding DNA: TGTGCCAGCAGCATGACACCGAACACCGGGGAGCTGTTTTTT.